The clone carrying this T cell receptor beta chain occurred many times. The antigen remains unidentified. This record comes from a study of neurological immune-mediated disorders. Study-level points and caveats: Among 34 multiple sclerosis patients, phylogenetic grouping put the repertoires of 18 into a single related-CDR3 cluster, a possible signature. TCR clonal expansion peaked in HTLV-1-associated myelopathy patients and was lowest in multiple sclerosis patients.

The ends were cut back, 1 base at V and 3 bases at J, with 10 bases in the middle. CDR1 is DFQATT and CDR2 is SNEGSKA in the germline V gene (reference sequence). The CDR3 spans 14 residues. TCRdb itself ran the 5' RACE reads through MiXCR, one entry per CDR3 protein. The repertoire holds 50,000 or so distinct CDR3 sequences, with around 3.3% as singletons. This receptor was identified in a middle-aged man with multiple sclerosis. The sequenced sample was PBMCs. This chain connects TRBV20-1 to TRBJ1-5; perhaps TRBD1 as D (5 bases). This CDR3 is CSARGQLYNQPQHF. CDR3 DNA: TGCAGTGCTAGAGGACAGCTATACAATCAGCCCCAGCATTTT.